This T cell receptor (beta chain) comes out of a study of shared clonotypes between healthy human individuals. Broader study findings: Sorted-subset samples were not fully sequenced, rarefaction indicated.

Naive-designated CD8 cells lacked CD45RO, were positively enriched for CCR7, and omitted terminally differentiated effector memory CD45RA+ cells. V shed 0 bases and J shed 3 bases, with 13 bases lying between them. The CDR3 runs to 16 residues. Germline CDR1 reads MGHRA; CDR2 reads YSYEKL. TCRdb's table, derived via immunoSEQ multiplex PCR, lists solely in-frame clones and lacks some. The profile covers approximately 2,200,000 clones, with 85% to 95% appearing a single time and 1.5% to 2% taken by the ten largest. Details on this clone: Its specificity is not known.

The chain is built from TRBV4-1 and TRBJ2-3; possible D gene TRBD2, 5 bases. The sequence came from a man aged 18 to 30 in good health. Some clones in this sample may be carry-over from other donors' samples. The sequencing sample was made of naive CD8+ T cells from PBMCs. In nucleotides, the CDR3 is TGCGCCAGCAGCCAAGATCCGTGGGAGAGGACAGATACGCAGTATTTT. Protein: CASSQDPWERTDTQYF.